The 8 T cell receptor beta chains presented below share a single source sample, sequenced in a study of T cell clones after liver transplantation. Assay used: immunoSEQ multiplex PCR; TCRdb lists only in-frame clones, some missing. The sample consists of under 130,000 clones, roughly 80% of them appearing once. The material sequenced was CD4+ T cells from blood, taken approximately 45 months after liver transplant. The origin of the receptors is a human patient who received a liver transplant. Some T cells here may be from the graft donor.

The chain combines TRBV2 with TRBJ2-1, with 8 bases that match TRBD1. V gave up 6 bases and J gave up 4 bases; unmatched junction bases: 8. Germline V gives CDR1 SNHLY, CDR2 FYNNEI. The CDR3 has 15 residues. The CDR3 loop reads CASRRQGSEYNEQFF. The CDR3 DNA reads as TGTGCCAGCAGGAGACAGGGGTCGGAATACAATGAGCAGTTCTTC.

The chain recombines TRBV19 with TRBJ1-2, with D tentatively TRBD1 (5 bases). V gave up 4 bases and J gave up 4 bases, with 7 bases separating them. The germline gives CDR1 LNHDA, CDR2 SQIVND (reference sequence). The CDR3 contains 12 residues. CDR3 bases: TGTGCCAGTAGTAGGGACGGCTATGGCTACACCTTC. Translated, it gives CASSRDGYGYTF.

The chain uses TRBV11-3 and TRBJ2-7; 7 nucleotides agree with TRBD2. The trim removed 4 bases at V and 0 bases at J, leaving 3 bases unmatched. Per germline, CDR1 SGHNT and CDR2 YENEEA. This CDR3 region has 14 residues. CDR3 in DNA: TGTGCCAGCAGCTGGAGCGGGGCCTCCTACGAGCAGTACTTC. Translated: CASSWSGASYEQYF.

V gene TRBV5-1 combines with J gene TRBJ2-2; D is unclear. The CDR3 consists of 16 residues. Germline V lookup: CDR1 SGHRS, CDR2 YFSETQ. Trimming pared 4 bases from V and 5 bases from J, leaving 18 bases between. The CDR3 DNA is TGCGCCAGCAGCCCGGCAATTGGCTACGATACCGGGGAGCTGTTTTTT. This encodes CASSPAIGYDTGELFF.

In DNA form, the CDR3 reads TGCAGCGTTGAAGATCGTCAACGGGGTGCCGAGCAGTACTTC. Its translation: CSVEDRQRGAEQYF. The chain links TRBV29-1 to TRBJ2-5; a weak D match, TRBD2 (5 bases). The J call is uncertain, as TRBJ2-7 better fits the DNA end. CDR3 length: 14 amino acids. From germline, CDR1 is SQVTM and CDR2 ANQGSEA.

This chain links TRBV29-1 with TRBJ1-2; no clear D. The V and J ends lost 6 bases and 7 bases respectively, with 12 bases between them. The length of the CDR3 is 11 residues. Germline V gene sequence: CDR1 SQVTM, CDR2 ANQGSEA. The CDR3 here is CSVEDFAGYTF. In DNA form, the CDR3 reads TGCAGCGTCGAGGACTTCGCTGGCTACACCTTC.

The rearrangement links TRBV10-1 to TRBJ1-2; possible D gene TRBD1, 5 bases. Looked up from germline, CDR1 is WNHNN and CDR2 is SYGVQD (reference sequence). The CDR3 extends over 14 amino acids. V was clipped by 10 bases and J by 7 bases, with 22 bases between them. CDR3 in DNA: TGCGCCATCTCGCCCCGGGGGAGATTGCGTGGCTACACCTTC. Amino acids: CAISPRGRLRGYTF.

The chain links TRBV10-3 to TRBJ1-2; no firm D call. The germline gives CDR1 ENHRY, CDR2 SYGVKD. V was clipped by 2 bases and J by 2 bases, with 6 bases between them. The CDR3 contains 13 residues. The CDR3 DNA reads as TGTGCCATCAGTGAGACTGTGAACTATGGCTACACCTTC. Encoded protein: CAISETVNYGYTF.